This TCR beta chain was found in a study of breast tumors, draining lymph nodes, adjacent tissues. The CDR3 consists of 14 residues. Germline CDR1 and CDR2: DFQATT and SNEGSKA (reference sequence). Trimming pared 0 bases from V and 7 bases from J, leaving 15 bases between. At least ten counts were recorded for this clonotype. No antigen is known for it. In TCRdb, the multiplex PCR reads were re-called with MiXCR into one record per CDR3 protein. Among 12,000 to 15,000 distinct CDR3 sequences listed, 55% were seen once. The study's findings and limits: Tumor and nontumor repertoires were significantly more similar in luminal-like than in basal-like breast cancer. Tumor TCR diversity was below lymph nodes but above nontumor tissue. That most tumor T cells come from lymph nodes remained unproven.

Sequencing was done on a sample of tumor-adjacent breast tissue. The chain recombines TRBV20-1 with TRBJ2-5; possibly TRBD2 for D (6 bases). The clonotype comes from a female donor with breast cancer. Some clones in this sample may be carry-over from other donors' samples. CDR3: CSARDERTTGTQYF. As DNA, the CDR3 is TGCAGTGCTAGAGATGAGCGGACTACCGGGACCCAGTACTTC.